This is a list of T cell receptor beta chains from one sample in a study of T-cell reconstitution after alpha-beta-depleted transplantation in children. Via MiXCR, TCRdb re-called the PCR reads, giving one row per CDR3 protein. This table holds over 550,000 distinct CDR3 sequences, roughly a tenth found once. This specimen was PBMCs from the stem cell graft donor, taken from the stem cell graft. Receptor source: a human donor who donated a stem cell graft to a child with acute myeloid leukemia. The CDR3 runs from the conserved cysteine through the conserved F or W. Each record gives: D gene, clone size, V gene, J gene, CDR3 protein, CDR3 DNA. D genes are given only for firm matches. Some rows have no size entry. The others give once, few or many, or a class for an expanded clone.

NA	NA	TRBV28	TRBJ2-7	CASSSRGRGGNEQYF	TGTGCCAGCAGTTCCCGAGGCAGGGGAGGCAACGAGCAGTACTTC
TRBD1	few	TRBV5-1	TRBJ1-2	CASSSGDRGTSNYGYTF	TGCGCCAGCAGCTCAGGCGACAGGGGCACTAGTAACTATGGCTACACCTTC
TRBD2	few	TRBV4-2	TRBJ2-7	CASSTQRLAGGYEQYF	TGTGCCAGCAGCACGCAACGACTAGCGGGAGGCTACGAGCAGTACTTC
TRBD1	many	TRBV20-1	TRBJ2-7	CSARRTGTYEQYF	TGCAGTGCTCGTCGGACAGGGACCTACGAGCAGTACTTC
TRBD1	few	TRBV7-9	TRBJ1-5	CASSLERLPTGDSNQPQHF	TGTGCCAGCAGCTTAGAGCGCCTCCCGACAGGGGATAGCAATCAGCCCCAGCATTTT
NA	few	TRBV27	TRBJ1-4	CASSFQSSGEKLFF	TGTGCCAGCAGTTTCCAGTCAAGCGGTGAAAAACTGTTTTTT
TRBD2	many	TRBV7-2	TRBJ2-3	CASSFQAGDTDTQYF	TGTGCCAGCAGTTTCCAAGCGGGGGACACAGATACGCAGTATTTT
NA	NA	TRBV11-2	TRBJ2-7	CASSLEWNEQYF	TGTGCCAGCAGCTTAGAGTGGAACGAGCAGTACTTC
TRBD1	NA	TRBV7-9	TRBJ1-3	CASSSPDRGNENTIYF	TGTGCCAGCAGCTCCCCGGACAGGGGAAACGAAAACACCATATATTTT
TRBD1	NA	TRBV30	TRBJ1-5	CAWNRGGNQPQHF	TGTGCCTGGAACAGGGGGGGAAATCAGCCCCAGCATTTT
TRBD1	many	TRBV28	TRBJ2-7	CASRALFGTGGLGSSYEQYF	TGTGCCAGCAGGGCATTATTCGGGACAGGGGGTTTAGGCTCCTCCTACGAGCAGTACTTC
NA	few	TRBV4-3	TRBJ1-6	CASSQLEDNSPLHF	TGCGCCAGCAGCCAACTAGAAGATAATTCACCCCTCCACTTT
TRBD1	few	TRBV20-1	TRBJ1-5	CSANGQGDQPQHF	TGCAGTGCTAACGGACAGGGCGATCAGCCCCAGCATTTT
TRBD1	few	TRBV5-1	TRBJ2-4	CASSEGQARSIQYF	TGCGCCAGCAGCGAGGGACAGGCGAGGAGCATTCAGTACTTC
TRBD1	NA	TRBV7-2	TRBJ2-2	CASSPSPQGANTGELFF	TGTGCCAGCAGCCCTTCCCCCCAGGGGGCGAACACCGGGGAGCTGTTTTTT
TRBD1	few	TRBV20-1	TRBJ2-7	CSARWDSAYEQYF	TGCAGTGCTAGGTGGGACAGCGCTTACGAGCAGTACTTC
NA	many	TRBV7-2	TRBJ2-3	CASSITGMPTDTQYF	TGTGCCAGCAGCATAACAGGGATGCCCACAGATACGCAGTATTTT
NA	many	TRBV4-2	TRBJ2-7	CASSQSQGREQYF	TGTGCCAGCAGCCAATCACAGGGTCGCGAGCAGTACTTC
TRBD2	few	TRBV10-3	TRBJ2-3	CAISPWEREGTDTQYF	TGTGCCATCAGTCCCTGGGAGCGGGAGGGAACAGATACGCAGTATTTT
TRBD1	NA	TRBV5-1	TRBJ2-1	CASSLVGQGVREQFF	TGCGCCAGCAGCTTGGTGGGACAGGGGGTTCGTGAGCAGTTCTTC
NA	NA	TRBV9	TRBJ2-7	CASSVGAGGHEQYF	TGTGCCAGCAGCGTAGGTGCGGGCGGGCACGAGCAGTACTTC
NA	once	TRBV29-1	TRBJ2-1	CSVLGGVPYNEQFF	TGCAGCGTCCTCGGCGGGGTCCCCTACAATGAGCAGTTCTTC
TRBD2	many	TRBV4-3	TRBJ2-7	CASSQDWEGSYEQYF	TGCGCCAGCAGCCAAGATTGGGAGGGATCCTACGAGCAGTACTTC
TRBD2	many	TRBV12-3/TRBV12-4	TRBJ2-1	CASSLWGGSASYNEQFF	TGTGCCAGCAGTTTATGGGGCGGGAGCGCGTCCTACAATGAGCAGTTCTTC
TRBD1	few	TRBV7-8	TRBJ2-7	CASSLGAQGAYEQYF	TGTGCCAGCAGCTTAGGGGCACAGGGGGCTTACGAGCAGTACTTC
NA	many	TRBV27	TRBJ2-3	CASGKTNTQYF	TGTGCCAGCGGGAAGACGAATACGCAGTATTTT
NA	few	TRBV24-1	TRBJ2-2	CATSDPGTTVRELFF	TGTGCCACCAGTGACCCGGGAACCACCGTACGGGAGCTGTTTTTT
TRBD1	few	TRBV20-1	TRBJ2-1	CSARDIRGSPKDEQFF	TGCAGTGCCAGGGACATCAGGGGGAGTCCCAAGGATGAGCAGTTCTTC
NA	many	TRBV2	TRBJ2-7	CASTTDSYEQYF	TGTGCCAGCACAACGGATTCCTACGAGCAGTACTTC
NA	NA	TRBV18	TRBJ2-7	CASSPRGSNEQYF	TGTGCCAGCTCTCCAAGGGGGAGCAACGAGCAGTACTTC
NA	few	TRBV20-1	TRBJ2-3	CSAETLSESDTQYF	TGCAGTGCGGAGACGCTCTCCGAGTCAGATACGCAGTATTTT
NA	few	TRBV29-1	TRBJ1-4	CSVEEGKLFF	TGCAGCGTTGAAGAGGGAAAACTGTTTTTT
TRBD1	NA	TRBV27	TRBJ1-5	CASSPGQASNQPQHF	TGTGCCAGCTCCCCGGGACAGGCGAGCAATCAGCCCCAGCATTTT
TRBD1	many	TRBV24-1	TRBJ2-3	CATSDPGQESTDTQYF	TGTGCCACCAGTGACCCGGGACAGGAGAGCACAGATACGCAGTATTTT
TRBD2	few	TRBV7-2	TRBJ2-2	CASRERELTGELFF	TGTGCCAGCAGAGAGCGGGAGCTCACCGGGGAGCTGTTTTTT
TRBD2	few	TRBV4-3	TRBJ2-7	CASSAGSSGSYEQYF	TGCGCCAGCAGCGCAGGCTCTAGCGGGAGTTACGAGCAGTACTTC
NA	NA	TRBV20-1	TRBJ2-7	CSARDLTYEQYF	TGCAGTGCTAGAGACCTGACCTACGAGCAGTACTTC